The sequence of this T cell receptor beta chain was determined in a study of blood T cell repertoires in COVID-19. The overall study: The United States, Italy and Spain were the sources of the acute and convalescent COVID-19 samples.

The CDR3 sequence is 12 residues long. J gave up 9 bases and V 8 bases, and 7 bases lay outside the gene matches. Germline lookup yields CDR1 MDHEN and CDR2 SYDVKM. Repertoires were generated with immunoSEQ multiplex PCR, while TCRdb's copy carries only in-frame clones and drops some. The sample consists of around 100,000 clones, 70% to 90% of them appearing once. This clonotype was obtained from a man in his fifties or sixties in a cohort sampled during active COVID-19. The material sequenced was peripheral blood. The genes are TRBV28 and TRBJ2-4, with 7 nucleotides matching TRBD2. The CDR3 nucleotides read TGTGCCAGCGGGAGGGGTGCTGTCATTCAGTACTTC. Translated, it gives CASGRGAVIQYF.